These T cell receptor beta chains were read from a single sample in a study of CD8 T cells in ankylosing spondylitis. TCRdb used MiXCR to reprocess the 5' RACE reads, holding one entry per CDR3 protein. The sample contains 350,000 to 450,000 distinct CDR3 sequences, around 26% of which appear only once. Specimen: blood, either unsorted or a sorted T cell fraction (not recorded which). These receptors were obtained from a male donor with ankylosing spondylitis. Both conserved end residues are part of each CDR3. Fields, in order: clone size, J gene, V gene, D gene, CDR3 DNA, CDR3 protein. The D gene is left open where the match is weak. Clone size is shown for a subset of rows, as once, few, many or a class of expanded clone.

size: few
J: TRBJ1-2
V: TRBV6-1
D: .
DNA: TGTGCCAGCAGTGAGCGGGACACCTTATGGGGCTACACCTTC
CDR3: CASSERDTLWGYTF

size: .
J: TRBJ1-1
V: TRBV3-1
D: .
DNA: TGTGCCAGCAGCCAAACGACGGGGAACACTGAAGCTTTCTTT
CDR3: CASSQTTGNTEAFF

size: .
J: TRBJ2-1
V: TRBV11-3
D: TRBD1
DNA: TGTGCCAGCAGCTGGCCGGGGACAGTCGGCAATGAGCAGTTCTTC
CDR3: CASSWPGTVGNEQFF

size: .
J: TRBJ2-1
V: TRBV6-2/TRBV6-3
D: TRBD2
DNA: TGTGCCAGCAGTCGGAACCTAGCGGGAGTTGGCGATGAGCAGTTCTTC
CDR3: CASSRNLAGVGDEQFF

size: .
J: TRBJ1-4
V: TRBV15
D: TRBD1
DNA: TGTGCCACCAGCAGAGATCCGGGACAGTCTAATGAAAAACTGTTTTTT
CDR3: CATSRDPGQSNEKLFF

size: few
J: TRBJ2-4
V: TRBV20-1
D: TRBD2
DNA: TGCAGTGCTAGAAAACTAGCGGGAGGTTACATTCAGTACTTC
CDR3: CSARKLAGGYIQYF

size: .
J: TRBJ2-7
V: TRBV7-2
D: .
DNA: TGTGCCAGCAGCTTAGCGCTGGCTGACTACGAGCAGTACTTC
CDR3: CASSLALADYEQYF

size: once
J: TRBJ1-1
V: TRBV7-8
D: .
DNA: TGTGCCAGCAGCACCGGGACGAAGGCTGAAGCTTTCTTT
CDR3: CASSTGTKAEAFF

size: .
J: TRBJ1-3
V: TRBV6-5
D: .
DNA: TGTGCCAGCAGTTACGGCAAAGCTGGAAACACCATATATTTT
CDR3: CASSYGKAGNTIYF

size: .
J: TRBJ1-1
V: TRBV5-6
D: .
DNA: TGTGCCAGCAGCCCCGGGGGGAACACTGAAGCTTTCTTT
CDR3: CASSPGGNTEAFF

size: .
J: TRBJ1-1
V: TRBV5-1
D: .
DNA: TGCGCCAGCAGCTTGGAGGGGCGCGGCCAAGCTTTCTTT
CDR3: CASSLEGRGQAFF

size: .
J: TRBJ1-3
V: TRBV12-3/TRBV12-4
D: .
DNA: TGTGCCAGCAGTTTTATCCGGGACTACTCTGGAAACACCATATATTTT
CDR3: CASSFIRDYSGNTIYF

size: once
J: TRBJ2-3
V: TRBV12-3/TRBV12-4
D: TRBD2
DNA: TGTGCCAGCAGTTTCGCTAGCGGAAGCACAGATACGCAGTATTTT
CDR3: CASSFASGSTDTQYF

size: few
J: TRBJ1-5
V: TRBV28
D: .
DNA: TGTGCCAGCAGTTTCCATTCGATGGGATATAGCAATCAGCCCCAGCATTTT
CDR3: CASSFHSMGYSNQPQHF

size: few
J: TRBJ1-6
V: TRBV7-2
D: .
DNA: TGTGCCAGCAGCTTGCAGGGTGAATCACCCCTCCACTTT
CDR3: CASSLQGESPLHF

size: once
J: TRBJ2-5
V: TRBV25-1
D: TRBD1
DNA: TGTGCCAGCAGTGAATATTTTGGGACAGGGGGCGAGGAGACCCAGTACTTC
CDR3: CASSEYFGTGGEETQYF

size: .
J: TRBJ2-2
V: TRBV12-3/TRBV12-4
D: .
DNA: TGTGCCAGCAGTCGACCCGGTCACGGGGAGCTGTTTTTT
CDR3: CASSRPGHGELFF

size: .
J: TRBJ1-1
V: TRBV12-3/TRBV12-4
D: .
DNA: TGTGCCAGCAGTTTAGAAGGTTCGGGGGCTTTCTTT
CDR3: CASSLEGSGAFF

size: few
J: TRBJ1-1
V: TRBV7-2
D: .
DNA: TGTGCCAGCAGCTCATATGGGACATCGATTTTCTTT
CDR3: CASSSYGTSIFF

size: many
J: TRBJ1-1
V: TRBV7-2
D: .
DNA: TGTGCCAGCAGCGTCACCTACACTGAAGCTTTCTTT
CDR3: CASSVTYTEAFF

size: few
J: TRBJ2-7
V: TRBV24-1
D: .
DNA: TGTGCCACCAGTGATTCGGCGTTCGGGCGCTCCTACGAGCAGTACTTC
CDR3: CATSDSAFGRSYEQYF

size: few
J: TRBJ2-3
V: TRBV24-1
D: TRBD1
DNA: TGTGCCACCAGTGACCCTCAGGGGGCGTCAGATACGCAGTATTTT
CDR3: CATSDPQGASDTQYF

size: few
J: TRBJ2-5
V: TRBV3-1
D: .
DNA: TGTGCCAGCACCCCGGGGCAAGCCCAGTACTTC
CDR3: CASTPGQAQYF

size: few
J: TRBJ1-2
V: TRBV24-1
D: .
DNA: TGTGCCACCAGTGATCCAGGCCTTGGGAACTATGGCTACACCTTC
CDR3: CATSDPGLGNYGYTF

size: .
J: TRBJ1-2
V: TRBV20-1
D: TRBD1
DNA: TGCAGTGCGTGGACAGGACTCTATGGCTACACCTTC
CDR3: CSAWTGLYGYTF

size: .
J: TRBJ1-5
V: TRBV28
D: .
DNA: TGTGCCAGCAGGGTAATGGGGAAGGGTCAGCCCCAGCATTTT
CDR3: CASRVMGKGQPQHF

size: .
J: TRBJ1-4
V: TRBV7-9
D: TRBD1
DNA: TGTGCCAGCAGCCCAGGACAGGGAAGGGGTGAAAAACTGTTTTTT
CDR3: CASSPGQGRGEKLFF

size: .
J: TRBJ2-3
V: TRBV5-1
D: .
DNA: TGCGCCAGCAGCTTGGCCCAGCGGGATACGCAGTATTTT
CDR3: CASSLAQRDTQYF

size: .
J: TRBJ2-3
V: TRBV14
D: .
DNA: TGTGCCAGCAGCCAACCAGGAGTCGCCCGTCATTTGCAGTATTTT
CDR3: CASSQPGVARHLQYF

size: .
J: TRBJ1-2
V: TRBV7-8
D: .
DNA: TGTGCCAGCAGCTCCCTCGGGACTCACTATGGCTACACCTTC
CDR3: CASSSLGTHYGYTF

size: many
J: TRBJ1-2
V: TRBV7-8
D: .
DNA: TGTGCCAGCAGCACCGACCTGGACGGTGGCTACACCTTC
CDR3: CASSTDLDGGYTF

size: .
J: TRBJ2-7
V: TRBV10-1
D: TRBD1
DNA: TGCGCCAGCACCGGACAGGGGAACTACGAGCAGTACTTC
CDR3: CASTGQGNYEQYF

size: .
J: TRBJ2-2
V: TRBV11-3
D: .
DNA: TGTGCCAGCACCATCCGCGGCTGGGGGAACACCGGGGAGCTGTTTTTT
CDR3: CASTIRGWGNTGELFF

size: .
J: TRBJ2-2
V: TRBV5-1
D: TRBD1
DNA: TGCGCCAGCCAAACTGGGACAGTTGATTTGAACACCGGGGAGCTGTTTTTT
CDR3: CASQTGTVDLNTGELFF

size: .
J: TRBJ2-7
V: TRBV9
D: .
DNA: TGTGCCAGCAGCGTAGGGGACACCTACGAGCAGTACTTC
CDR3: CASSVGDTYEQYF

size: .
J: TRBJ2-5
V: TRBV25-1
D: .
DNA: TGTGCCAGCAGTGAATGGGACGACCAAGAGACCCAGTACTTC
CDR3: CASSEWDDQETQYF

size: .
J: TRBJ1-6
V: TRBV5-6
D: .
DNA: TGTGCCAGCAGCTTGCAGGGGAGCTCCTATAATTCACCCCTCCACTTT
CDR3: CASSLQGSSYNSPLHF

size: few
J: TRBJ2-3
V: TRBV7-8
D: .
DNA: TGTGCCAGCAGCTTAGACAGGAGTAGCACAGATACGCAGTATTTT
CDR3: CASSLDRSSTDTQYF

size: few
J: TRBJ2-3
V: TRBV18
D: TRBD1
DNA: TGTGCCAGCTCCGGACCGCTTGACAGGGCCACAGATACGCAGTATTTT
CDR3: CASSGPLDRATDTQYF

size: many
J: TRBJ2-7
V: TRBV3-1
D: .
DNA: TGTGCCAGCAGCCTCCGGTACGAGCAGTACTTC
CDR3: CASSLRYEQYF

size: .
J: TRBJ2-6
V: TRBV12-3/TRBV12-4
D: TRBD1
DNA: TGTGCCAGCAGGCAGAACCCGGGACAGGTCCTATCTGGGGCCAACGTCCTGACTTTC
CDR3: CASRQNPGQVLSGANVLTF

size: once
J: TRBJ1-2
V: TRBV11-2
D: .
DNA: TGTGCCAGCAGCCCTTTGCTCGGGGGCTACACCTTC
CDR3: CASSPLLGGYTF

size: .
J: TRBJ1-3
V: TRBV27
D: TRBD1
DNA: TGTGCCAGCAGTTCGGCCGGGACAGGGCTCGGAAACACCATATATTTT
CDR3: CASSSAGTGLGNTIYF

size: .
J: TRBJ2-6
V: TRBV11-2
D: .
DNA: TGTGCCAGCAGCACTTTCCGGGACCTCGGGGCCAACGTCCTGACTTTC
CDR3: CASSTFRDLGANVLTF

size: .
J: TRBJ2-7
V: TRBV6-1
D: .
DNA: TGTGCCAGCAGTGAACAGCAAGAGCAGTACTTC
CDR3: CASSEQQEQYF

size: few
J: TRBJ1-5
V: TRBV12-3/TRBV12-4
D: .
DNA: TGTGCCAGCAGTCCGGAGGTCCGCAATCAGCCCCAGCATTTT
CDR3: CASSPEVRNQPQHF

size: few
J: TRBJ2-5
V: TRBV20-1
D: .
DNA: TGCAGTGCTAGAGGCCGACAAGAGACCCAGTACTTC
CDR3: CSARGRQETQYF

size: few
J: TRBJ2-2
V: TRBV2
D: .
DNA: TGTGCCAGCAGTGAAGGGATCCCCACCGGGGAGCTGTTTTTT
CDR3: CASSEGIPTGELFF

size: .
J: TRBJ1-4
V: TRBV20-1
D: .
DNA: TGCAGTGCTAGGGAACTAGTTAATGAAAAACTGTTTTTT
CDR3: CSARELVNEKLFF

size: once
J: TRBJ2-3
V: TRBV5-1
D: TRBD2
DNA: TGCGCCAGCAGCCAAACTCTTAGCGGGAGTACAGATACGCAGTATTTT
CDR3: CASSQTLSGSTDTQYF

size: .
J: TRBJ1-4
V: TRBV5-5
D: .
DNA: TGTGCCAGCAGCCGGGGCCCCGGGGATGAAAAACTGTTTTTT
CDR3: CASSRGPGDEKLFF

size: .
J: TRBJ2-1
V: TRBV19
D: TRBD2
DNA: TGTGCCAGTAGCTCTAGCGGGAGTCGCTACAATGAGCAGTTCTTC
CDR3: CASSSSGSRYNEQFF

size: many
J: TRBJ2-1
V: TRBV12-3/TRBV12-4
D: .
DNA: TGTGCCAGCAGTTTAACTGCGCTTGGGGGCAATGAGCAGTTCTTC
CDR3: CASSLTALGGNEQFF

size: .
J: TRBJ1-6
V: TRBV20-1
D: .
DNA: TGCAGTGCTAGGGTCGGATCTAATTCACCCCTCCACTTT
CDR3: CSARVGSNSPLHF

size: many
J: TRBJ2-3
V: TRBV29-1
D: .
DNA: TGCAGCGTTCTTAGCACAGATACGCAGTATTTT
CDR3: CSVLSTDTQYF

size: few
J: TRBJ2-1
V: TRBV7-6
D: TRBD2
DNA: TGTGCCAGCAGCTTAGCTTACGCGGGAGCCCTCGGTGAGCAGTTCTTC
CDR3: CASSLAYAGALGEQFF

size: few
J: TRBJ2-5
V: TRBV6-5
D: .
DNA: TGTGCCAGCAGTTACTCGGGGCCCGTGGAAGATGAGACCCAGTACTTC
CDR3: CASSYSGPVEDETQYF

size: many
J: TRBJ2-5
V: TRBV12-3/TRBV12-4
D: .
DNA: TGTGCCAGCACTCCCCGGGGGTACCAAGAGACCCAGTACTTC
CDR3: CASTPRGYQETQYF

size: .
J: TRBJ1-2
V: TRBV15
D: .
DNA: TGTGCCACCAGCCCGGATTGGAGCGGCTACACCTTC
CDR3: CATSPDWSGYTF

size: few
J: TRBJ2-6
V: TRBV12-3/TRBV12-4
D: .
DNA: TGTGCCAGCAGTTTTCTCTCTGGGGCCAACGTCCTGACTTTC
CDR3: CASSFLSGANVLTF